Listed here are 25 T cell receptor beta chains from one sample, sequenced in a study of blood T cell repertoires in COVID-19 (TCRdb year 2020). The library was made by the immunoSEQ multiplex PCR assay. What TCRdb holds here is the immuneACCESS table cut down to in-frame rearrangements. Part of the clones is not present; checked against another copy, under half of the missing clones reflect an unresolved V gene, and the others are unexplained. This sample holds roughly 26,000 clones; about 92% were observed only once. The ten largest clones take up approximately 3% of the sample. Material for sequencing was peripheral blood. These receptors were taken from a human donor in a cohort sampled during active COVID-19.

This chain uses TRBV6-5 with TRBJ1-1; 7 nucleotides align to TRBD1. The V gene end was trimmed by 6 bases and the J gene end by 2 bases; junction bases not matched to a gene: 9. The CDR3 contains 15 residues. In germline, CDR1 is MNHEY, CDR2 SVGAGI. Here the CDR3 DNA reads TGTGCCAGCAGGCCTTTAGACAGGGTCAACACTGAAGCTTTCTTT. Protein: CASRPLDRVNTEAFF.

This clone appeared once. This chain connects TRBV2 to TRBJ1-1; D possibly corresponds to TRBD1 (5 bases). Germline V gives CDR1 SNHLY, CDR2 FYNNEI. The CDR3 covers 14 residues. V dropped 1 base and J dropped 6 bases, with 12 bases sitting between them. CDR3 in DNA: TGTGCCAGCAGTGAAGACAGGTCGACCCCTGAAGCTTTCTTT. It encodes CASSEDRSTPEAFF.

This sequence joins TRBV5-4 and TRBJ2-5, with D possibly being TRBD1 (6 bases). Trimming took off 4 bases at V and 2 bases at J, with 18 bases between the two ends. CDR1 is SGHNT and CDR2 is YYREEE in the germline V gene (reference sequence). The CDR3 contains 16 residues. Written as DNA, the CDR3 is TGTGCCAGCAGCACTCCTAGCAGGGGTGTACAAGAGACCCAGTACTTC. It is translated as CASSTPSRGVQETQYF.

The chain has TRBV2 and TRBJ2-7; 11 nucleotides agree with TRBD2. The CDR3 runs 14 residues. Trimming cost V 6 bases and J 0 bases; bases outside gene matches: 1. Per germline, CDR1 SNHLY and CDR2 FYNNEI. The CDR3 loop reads CASRLAGVSYEQYF. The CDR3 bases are TGTGCCAGCAGACTAGCGGGGGTCTCCTACGAGCAGTACTTC.

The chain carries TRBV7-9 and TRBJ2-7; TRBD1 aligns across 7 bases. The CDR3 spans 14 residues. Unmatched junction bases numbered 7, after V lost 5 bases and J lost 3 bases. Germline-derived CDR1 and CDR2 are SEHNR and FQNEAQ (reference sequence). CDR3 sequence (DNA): TGTGCCAGCAGCACACACGCAGGGGGCTACGAGCAGTACTTC. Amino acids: CASSTHAGGYEQYF.

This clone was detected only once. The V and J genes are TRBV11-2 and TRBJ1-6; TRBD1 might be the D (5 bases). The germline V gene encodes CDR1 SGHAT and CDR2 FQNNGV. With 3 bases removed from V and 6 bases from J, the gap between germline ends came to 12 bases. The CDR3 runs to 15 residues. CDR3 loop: CASSLETAINSPLHF. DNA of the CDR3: TGTGCCAGCAGCTTGGAGACAGCGATTAATTCACCCCTCCACTTT.

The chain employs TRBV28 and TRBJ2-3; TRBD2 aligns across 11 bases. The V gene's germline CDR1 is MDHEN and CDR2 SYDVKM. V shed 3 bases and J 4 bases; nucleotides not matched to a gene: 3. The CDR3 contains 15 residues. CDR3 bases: TGTGCCAGCAGTTTGCCTAGCGGGGGGTCAGATACGCAGTATTTT. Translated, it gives CASSLPSGGSDTQYF.

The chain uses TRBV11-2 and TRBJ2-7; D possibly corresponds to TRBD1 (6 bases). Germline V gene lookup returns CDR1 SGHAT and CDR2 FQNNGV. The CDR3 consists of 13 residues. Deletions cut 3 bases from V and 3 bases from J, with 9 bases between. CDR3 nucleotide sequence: TGTGCCAGCAGCTTTGGCAGGGGCTACGAGCAGTACGTC. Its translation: CASSFGRGYEQYV.

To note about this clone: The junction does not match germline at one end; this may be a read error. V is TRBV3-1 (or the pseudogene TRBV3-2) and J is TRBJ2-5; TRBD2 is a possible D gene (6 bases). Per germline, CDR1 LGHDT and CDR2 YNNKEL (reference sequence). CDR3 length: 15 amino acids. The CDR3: CASSQDWTTQGTQYF. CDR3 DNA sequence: TGTGCCAGCAGCCAAGATTGGACTACCCAAGGGACCCAGTACTTC.

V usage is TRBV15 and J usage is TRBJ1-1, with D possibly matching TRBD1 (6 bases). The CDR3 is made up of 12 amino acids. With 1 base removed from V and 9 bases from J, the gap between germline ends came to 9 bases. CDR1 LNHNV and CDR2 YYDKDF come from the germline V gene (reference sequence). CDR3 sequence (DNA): TGTGCCACCAGCAGAGTTACAGGGAAAGCTTTCTTT. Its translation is CATSRVTGKAFF.

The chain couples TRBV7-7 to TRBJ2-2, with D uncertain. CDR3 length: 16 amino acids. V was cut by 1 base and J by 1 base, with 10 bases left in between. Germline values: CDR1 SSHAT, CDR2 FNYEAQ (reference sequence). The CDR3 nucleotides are TGTGCCAGCAGCTTAGGCCGTCAGGTGAACACCGGGGAGCTGTTTTTT. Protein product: CASSLGRQVNTGELFF.

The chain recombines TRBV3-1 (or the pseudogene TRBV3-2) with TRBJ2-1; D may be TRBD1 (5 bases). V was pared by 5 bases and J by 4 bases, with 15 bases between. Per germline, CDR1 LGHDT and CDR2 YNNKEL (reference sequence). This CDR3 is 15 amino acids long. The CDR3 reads CASSSSRQPYNEQFF. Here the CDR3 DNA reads TGTGCCAGCAGCTCTTCACGACAGCCTTACAATGAGCAGTTCTTC.

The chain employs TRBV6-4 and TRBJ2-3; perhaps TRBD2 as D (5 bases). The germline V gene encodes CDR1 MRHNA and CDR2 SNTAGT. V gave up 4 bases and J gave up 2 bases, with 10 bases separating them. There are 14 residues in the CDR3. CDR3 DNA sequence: TGTGCCAGCAGTGCTGGACTGTTCACAGATACGCAGTATTTT. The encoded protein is CASSAGLFTDTQYF.

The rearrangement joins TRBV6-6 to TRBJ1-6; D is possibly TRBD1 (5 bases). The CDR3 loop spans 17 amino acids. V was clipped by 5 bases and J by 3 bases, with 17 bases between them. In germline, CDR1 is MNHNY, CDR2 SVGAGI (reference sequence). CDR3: CASSPSPRGGYNSPLHF. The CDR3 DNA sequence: TGTGCCAGCAGTCCCTCCCCACGGGGGGGCTATAATTCACCCCTCCACTTT.

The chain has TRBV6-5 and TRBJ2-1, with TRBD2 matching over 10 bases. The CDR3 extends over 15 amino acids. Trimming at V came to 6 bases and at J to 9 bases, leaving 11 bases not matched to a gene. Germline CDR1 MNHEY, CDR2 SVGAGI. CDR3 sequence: CASSRTLAGAVEQFF. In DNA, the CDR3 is TGTGCCAGCAGCCGTACTCTAGCGGGGGCGGTTGAGCAGTTCTTC.

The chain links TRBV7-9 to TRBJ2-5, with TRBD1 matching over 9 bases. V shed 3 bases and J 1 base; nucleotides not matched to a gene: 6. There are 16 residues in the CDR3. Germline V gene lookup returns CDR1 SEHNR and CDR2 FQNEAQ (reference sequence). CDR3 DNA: TGTGCCAGCAGCTTGGACAGGGGCTCACTCCAAGAGACCCAGTACTTC. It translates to CASSLDRGSLQETQYF. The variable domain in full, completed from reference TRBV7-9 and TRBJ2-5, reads DTGVSQNPRHKITKRGQNVTFRCDPISEHNRLYWYRQTLGQGPEFLTYFQNEAQLEKSRLLSDRFSAERPKGSFSTLEIQRTEQGDSAMYLCASSLDRGSLQETQYFGPGTRLLVL.

CDR3 nucleotide sequence: TGTGCCAGCAGCTTGACCGGGACAGTTGGAAACACCATATATTTT. Amino acids: CASSLTGTVGNTIYF. This chain links TRBV5-5 with TRBJ1-3, with 7 bases lining up with TRBD1. Losses at the gene ends were 1 base for V and 3 bases for J; bases not matched to a gene: 4. Per germline, CDR1 SGHKS and CDR2 YYEKEE (reference sequence). This CDR3 has 15 amino acids.

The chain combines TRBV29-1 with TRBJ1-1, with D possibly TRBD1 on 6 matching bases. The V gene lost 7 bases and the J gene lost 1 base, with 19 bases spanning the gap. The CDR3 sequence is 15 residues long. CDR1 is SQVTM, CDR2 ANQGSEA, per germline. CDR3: CSGLTGSRWNTEAFF. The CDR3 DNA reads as TGCAGCGGCCTCACAGGGTCTCGATGGAACACTGAAGCTTTCTTT.

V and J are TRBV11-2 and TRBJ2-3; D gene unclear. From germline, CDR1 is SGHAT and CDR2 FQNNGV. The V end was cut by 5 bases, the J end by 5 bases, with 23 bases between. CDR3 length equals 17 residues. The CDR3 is CASSPVGPGQVLDTQYF. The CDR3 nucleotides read TGTGCCAGCAGCCCAGTGGGCCCCGGCCAAGTTTTAGATACGCAGTATTTT.

DNA of the CDR3: TGTGCCAGCAGCCAAGAATTCGGGAGGAGCTCCTATAATTCACCCCTCCACTTT. As protein: CASSQEFGRSSYNSPLHF. This rearrangement joins TRBV3-1 (or the pseudogene TRBV3-2) to TRBJ1-6; D unclear. Germline V gives CDR1 LGHDT, CDR2 YNNKEL (reference sequence). V gave up 0 bases and J gave up 0 bases, with 12 bases separating them. The CDR3 runs to 18 residues.

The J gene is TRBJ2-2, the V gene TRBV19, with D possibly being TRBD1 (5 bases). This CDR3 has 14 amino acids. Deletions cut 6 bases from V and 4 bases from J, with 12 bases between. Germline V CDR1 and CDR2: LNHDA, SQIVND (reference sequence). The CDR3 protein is CASRRQGSTGELFF. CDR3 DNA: TGTGCCAGTAGGAGGCAGGGATCCACCGGGGAGCTGTTTTTT.

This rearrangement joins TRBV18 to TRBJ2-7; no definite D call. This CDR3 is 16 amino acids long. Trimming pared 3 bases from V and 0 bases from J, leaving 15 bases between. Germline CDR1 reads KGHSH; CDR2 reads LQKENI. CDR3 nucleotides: TGTGCCAGCTCACCGTCGGTCCACTCAACCTCCTACGAGCAGTACGTC. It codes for CASSPSVHSTSYEQYV.

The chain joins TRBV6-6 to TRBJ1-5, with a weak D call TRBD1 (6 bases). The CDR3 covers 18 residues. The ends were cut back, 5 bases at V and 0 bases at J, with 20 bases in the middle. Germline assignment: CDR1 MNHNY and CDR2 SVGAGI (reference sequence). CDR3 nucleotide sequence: TGTGCCAGCAGTCCCGGGGGGGGGCGGTCCAATAGCAATCAGCCCCAGCATTTT. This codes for CASSPGGGRSNSNQPQHF.

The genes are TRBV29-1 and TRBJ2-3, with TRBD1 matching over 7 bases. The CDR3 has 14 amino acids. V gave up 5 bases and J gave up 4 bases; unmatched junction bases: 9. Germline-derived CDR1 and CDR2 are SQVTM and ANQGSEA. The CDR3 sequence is CSVKPMTGSDTQYF. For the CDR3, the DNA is TGCAGCGTTAAACCTATGACAGGGTCAGATACGCAGTATTTT.

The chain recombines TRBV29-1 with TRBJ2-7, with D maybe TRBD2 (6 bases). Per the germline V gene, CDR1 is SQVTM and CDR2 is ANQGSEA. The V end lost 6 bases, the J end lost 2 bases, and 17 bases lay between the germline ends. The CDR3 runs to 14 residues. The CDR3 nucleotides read TGCAGCGTCACCGCGGGGAATGGGGCCTACGAGCAGTACTTC. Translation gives CSVTAGNGAYEQYF.